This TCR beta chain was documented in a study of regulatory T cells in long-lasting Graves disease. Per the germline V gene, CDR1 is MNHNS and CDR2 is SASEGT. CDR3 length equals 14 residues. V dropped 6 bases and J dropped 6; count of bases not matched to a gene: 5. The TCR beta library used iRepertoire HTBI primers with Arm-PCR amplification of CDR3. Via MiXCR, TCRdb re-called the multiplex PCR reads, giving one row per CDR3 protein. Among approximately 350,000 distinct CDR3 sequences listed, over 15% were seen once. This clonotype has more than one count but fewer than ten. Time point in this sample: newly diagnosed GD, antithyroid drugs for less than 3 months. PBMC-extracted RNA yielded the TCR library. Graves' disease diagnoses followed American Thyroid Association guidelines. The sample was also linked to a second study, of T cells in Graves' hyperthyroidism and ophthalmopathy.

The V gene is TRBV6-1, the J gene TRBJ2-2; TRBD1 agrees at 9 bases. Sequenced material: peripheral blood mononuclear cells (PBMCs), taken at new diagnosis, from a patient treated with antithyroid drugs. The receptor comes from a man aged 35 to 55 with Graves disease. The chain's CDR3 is CASRLQGAAGELFF. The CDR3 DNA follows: TGTGCCAGCAGGCTACAGGGGGCGGCCGGGGAGCTGTTTTTT.